A single sample gave rise to the 22 T cell receptor beta chains below, sequenced in a study of tumor-infiltrating lymphocytes in primary liver carcinoma. From around 500 ng of total RNA, TCR beta-specific cDNA was reverse-transcribed using a constant-region primer. Researchers made the TCR beta libraries by running three nested multiplex PCR rounds with slightly modified ARM-PCR. A C-beta reverse primer and TRBV1-TRBV30 forward primers served in each of the first two PCR rounds, at 10 cycles apiece. MiXCR, applied by TCRdb to the multiplex PCR reads, yields one record per CDR3 protein. The table includes around 170,000 distinct CDR3 sequences, less than 65% detected once. Germline DNA was also extracted, with blood RNA taken from unsorted whole blood. The sequencing sample was made of peripheral blood. These receptors were collected from a man aged 35-49 years with primary liver carcinoma and hepatitis B virus infection.

The rearrangement links TRBV6-5 to TRBJ2-7; 11 nucleotides match TRBD2. The CDR3 contains 15 residues. Germline CDR1 and CDR2: MNHEY and SVGAGI. With 6 bases clipped from V and 3 bases from J, the junction kept 7 bases outside the gene matches. In DNA, the CDR3 is TGTGCCAGCAGACCTATAGCGGGAGGGTACTACGAGCAGTACTTC. The encoded protein is CASRPIAGGYYEQYF.

Points on this clonotype: At one end the junction does not follow the germline gene, possibly because of a read error. V gene TRBV29-1 combines with J gene TRBJ2-1, with D maybe TRBD1 (6 bases). This CDR3 comprises 13 residues. Germline V lookup: CDR1 SQVTM, CDR2 ANQGSEA. The CDR3 coding sequence is TGCGGCGTTGAAGTTCAGGGGTACAATGAGCAGTTCTTC. Protein product: CGVEVQGYNEQFF.

About this clonotype itself: The junction departs from germline at one end; a sequencing error may be responsible. The chain couples TRBV5-4 to TRBJ2-5; 10 bases are shared with TRBD2. Germline lookup yields CDR1 SGHNT and CDR2 YYREEE (reference sequence). This CDR3 is built from 14 residues. The CDR3 here is CASSLWTSGETQYF. The CDR3 DNA reads TGTGCCAGTAGCTTATGGACTAGCGGAGAGACCCAGTACTTC.

For this clonotype: This may be a read error, as it is one base from a much larger clone. The genes are TRBV6-1 and TRBJ2-7, with a possible D match to TRBD1 (6 bases). The CDR3 spans 13 residues. Deletions cut 7 bases from V and 4 bases from J, with 14 bases between. The germline V gene encodes CDR1 MNHNS and CDR2 SASEGT. The CDR3 DNA follows: TGTGCCAGCACCCCCAGGACAGCTTACGAGCAGTACTTC. Residues: CASTPRTAYEQYF.

This clonotype was counted only a few times. The rearrangement uses TRBV12-3 or TRBV12-4 and TRBJ2-1; 11 nucleotides line up with TRBD1. This CDR3 is built from 14 residues. Trimming removed 7 bases from V and 4 bases from J; junction bases left unmatched: 3. The CDR3 nucleotides are TGTGCCAGCAACTGGGACAGGGGGTACAATGAGCAGTTCTTC. It codes for CASNWDRGYNEQFF.

With regard to this clonotype: Because it lacks the conserved phenylalanine or tryptophan at the end, this CDR3 is likely a read error. The chain couples TRBV14 to TRBJ1-2; D gene uncertain. Per the germline V gene, CDR1 is SGHDN and CDR2 is FVKESK. The CDR3 extends over 14 amino acids. The V end was cut by 4 bases, the J end by 4 bases, with 13 bases between. The CDR3: CASSPGRGGYGYTL. CDR3 bases: TGTGCCAGCAGCCCTGGTCGAGGAGGCTATGGCTACACCCTC.

On this clonotype: This could be a read error, since a much larger clone is one nucleotide away. CDR3 DNA: TGTGCCAGCAGTTATGGGGTCACAGGTACGCAGTATTTT. Translated, it gives CASSYGVTGTQYF. This sequence joins TRBV11-3 and TRBJ2-3, with D perhaps matching TRBD1 (5 bases). Looked up from germline, CDR1 is SGHNT and CDR2 is YENEEA. The CDR3 contains 13 residues.

A note on this clonotype: An end of the junction differs from the germline gene, which may be a read error. The chain recombines TRBV12-3 or TRBV12-4 with TRBJ2-7, with TRBD1 matching over 8 bases. The CDR3 runs to 15 residues. The CDR3 region has the DNA TGTGTCAGCAGTCAGGGGGCGTCTACTGAGGGCGAGCAGTACTTC. This gives the protein CVSSQGASTEGEQYF.

In its sample, this clonotype was seen once. This rearrangement joins TRBV11-2 to TRBJ2-7; D gene ambiguous. The CDR3 length is 15 residues. The V end was cut by 5 bases, the J end by 5 bases, with 19 bases between. Germline CDR1 is SGHAT and CDR2 is FQNNGV. The CDR3 reads CASSKVRPLKDEQYF. DNA of the CDR3: TGTGCCAGCAGCAAAGTCCGCCCGCTGAAGGACGAGCAGTACTTC. Full variable domain (outside the CDR3, taken from reference TRBV11-2 and TRBJ2-7): EAGVAQSPRYKIIEKRQSVAFWCNPISGHATLYWYQQILGQGPKLLIQFQNNGVVDDSQLPKDRFSAERLKGVDSTLKIQPAKLEDSAVYLCASSKVRPLKDEQYFGPGTRLTVT.

The chain is built from TRBV12-3 or TRBV12-4 and TRBJ2-1; possibly TRBD2 for D (6 bases). Trimming removed 3 bases at V and 4 bases at J, with 19 bases between. The CDR3 is 17 residues long. This CDR3 is CASSFVLTNGSYNEQFF. The CDR3 nucleotides read TGTGCCAGCAGTTTTGTCCTTACTAACGGGAGTTACAATGAGCAGTTCTTC.

The rearrangement joins TRBV5-1 to TRBJ1-6; 8 nucleotides align to TRBD1. The CDR3 is made up of 15 amino acids. In germline, CDR1 is SGHRS, CDR2 YFSETQ. V was clipped by 2 bases and J by 10 bases; unmatched bases: 8. The CDR3 coding sequence is TGCGCCAGCAGCTTCCAGGGGGCAAACGAATCACCCCTCCACTTT. This encodes CASSFQGANESPLHF.

To note about this clonotype: A much more abundant neighbour one base away suggests this may be a read error. The gene calls are TRBV12-3 or TRBV12-4 and TRBJ2-3, with 11 positions matching TRBD1. The V and J ends lost 11 bases and 4 bases, in that order; junction bases with no gene match: 5. This CDR3 is built from 13 residues. CDR3 amino acids: CAGGQGGSDTQYF. The CDR3 DNA is TGTGCCGGGGGACAGGGGGGGTCAGATACGCAGTATTTT.

The rearrangement uses TRBV4-1 and TRBJ1-6; possible D gene TRBD1, 5 bases. The V end was cut by 0 bases, the J end by 7 bases, with 13 bases between. CDR1 and CDR2 (germline): MGHRA, YSYEKL. The CDR3 has 16 residues. CDR3 amino acids: CASSQEFREGNSPLHF. The CDR3 bases are TGCGCCAGCAGCCAAGAGTTCAGGGAGGGGAATTCACCCCTCCACTTT.

The chain couples TRBV28 to TRBJ1-5; maybe TRBD1 (5 bases). V lost 6 bases, J lost 5 bases, and 17 bases lay in between. The CDR3 contains 15 residues. CDR1 and CDR2 from the germline V gene are MDHEN and SYDVKM. CDR3 DNA: TGTGCCAGCAGCCCTACAGGCCCCGGGTATCAGCCCCAGCATTTT. Its protein product is CASSPTGPGYQPQHF.

This chain links TRBV7-9 with TRBJ2-7; no firm D call. This CDR3 is built from 12 residues. The V gene's germline CDR1 is SEHNR and CDR2 FQNEAQ (reference sequence). Trimming stripped 4 bases from V and 2 bases from J, with 6 bases between. The CDR3 is CASSSDAYEQYF. Written as DNA, the CDR3 is TGTGCCAGCAGCTCGGACGCCTACGAGCAGTACTTC.

Turning to this clonotype: This CDR3 fails to terminate in the conserved phenylalanine or tryptophan, so it likely reflects a read error. The rearrangement joins TRBV11-2 to TRBJ2-3, with D unclear. V was cut by 3 bases and J by 0 bases, with 10 bases left in between. This CDR3 has 15 amino acids. The germline gives CDR1 SGHAT, CDR2 FQNNGV. CDR3 nucleotides: TGTGCCAGCAGCTTGACCAGTGGAAGCACAGATACGCAGTATCTT. It encodes CASSLTSGSTDTQYL.

This clonotype was seen many times. The chain uses TRBV5-6 and TRBJ2-5; D unresolved. CDR3 length: 11 amino acids. V lost 2 bases to trimming and J lost 5 bases, with 4 bases between them. The germline CDR1 and CDR2 sequences are SGHDT and YYEEEE. The CDR3 region has the DNA TGTGCCAGCAGCTTAAGGGAGACCCAGTACTTC. Translating gives CASSLRETQYF.

Details on this clonotype: One end of the junction is discordant with germline, which a read error may explain. V usage is TRBV12-5 and J usage is TRBJ2-3; 7 bases map to TRBD2. Germline V gene data show CDR1 as LGHNT and CDR2 as FRNRAP. The CDR3 runs 13 residues. CDR3 in DNA: TGTGCTGGTGGCCTTGGGGGGGCAGATACGCAGTATTTT. Residues: CAGGLGGADTQYF.

As regards this clonotype: With a much larger clone just one base away, this may be a read error. V and J are TRBV10-3 and TRBJ2-1, with 9 bases that match TRBD2. Germline V CDR1 and CDR2: ENHRY, SYGVKD. There are 18 residues in the CDR3. The CDR3 here is CAISQSSSGSSSYNEQFF. CDR3 bases: TGTGCCATCAGTCAGTCAAGTAGCGGGAGTTCCTCGTACAATGAGCAGTTCTTC.

V gene TRBV12-3 or TRBV12-4 combines with J gene TRBJ2-7, with D perhaps TRBD1 or TRBD2 (5 bases each). The CDR3 consists of 12 residues. V was clipped by 10 bases and J by 6 bases, with 16 bases between them. CDR3 region: CATGAEISEQYF. In DNA form, the CDR3 reads TGTGCCACCGGGGCGGAGATATCCGAGCAGTACTTC.

Points on this clonotype: This may stem from a read error, because a much larger clone lies one nucleotide away. The rearrangement uses TRBV6-2 or TRBV6-3 and TRBJ1-1, with D perhaps matching TRBD1 (6 bases). This CDR3 contains 17 residues. In germline, CDR1 is MNHEY, CDR2 SVGEGT. DNA for the CDR3: TGTGCCAGCAGTTCTCCGCCCTTACAGGGAGATAACACTGAAGCTCTCTTT. Protein product: CASSSPPLQGDNTEALF.

Details on this clonotype: Since a much larger clone is just one base distant, this may be a read error. The rearrangement uses TRBV29-1 and TRBJ2-7, with 7 bases lining up with TRBD1. The CDR3 spans 13 residues. V shed 5 bases and J 3 bases; nucleotides not matched to a gene: 7. Germline V gives CDR1 SQVTM, CDR2 ANQGSEA. CDR3 region: CSVFGQAVYEQYF. DNA for the CDR3: TGCAGCGTTTTCGGACAGGCCGTCTACGAGCAGTACTTC.